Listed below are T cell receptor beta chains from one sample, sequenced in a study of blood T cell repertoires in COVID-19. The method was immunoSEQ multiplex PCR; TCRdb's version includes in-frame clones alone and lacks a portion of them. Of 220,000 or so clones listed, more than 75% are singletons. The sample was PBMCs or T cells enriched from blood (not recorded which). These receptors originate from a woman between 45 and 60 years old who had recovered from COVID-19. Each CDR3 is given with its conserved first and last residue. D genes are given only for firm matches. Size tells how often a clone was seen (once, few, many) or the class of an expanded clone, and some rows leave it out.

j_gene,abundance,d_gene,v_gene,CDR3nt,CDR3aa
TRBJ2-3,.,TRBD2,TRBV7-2,TGTGCCAGCAGCATACGGGGGAGGGCCAACACAGATACGCAGTATTTT,CASSIRGRANTDTQYF
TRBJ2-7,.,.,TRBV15,TGTGCCACCAGCATCATAACAGGGTACGAGCAGTACTTC,CATSIITGYEQYF
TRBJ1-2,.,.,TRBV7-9,TGTGCCAGCAGCTTACCGGACACAGGGTTGCACTATGGCTACACCTTC,CASSLPDTGLHYGYTF
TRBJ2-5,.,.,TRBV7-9,TGTGCCAGCAGCTTAGGTCTAGCGATAGGAGAGACCCAGTACTTC,CASSLGLAIGETQYF
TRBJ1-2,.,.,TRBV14,TGTGCCAGCAGCCAAGATCGGGACTATGGCTACACCTTC,CASSQDRDYGYTF
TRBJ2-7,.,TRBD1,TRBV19,TGTGCCAGTAGTATAGGGGACAGGGGGTCCTACGAGCAGTACTTC,CASSIGDRGSYEQYF
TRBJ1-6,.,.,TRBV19,TGTGCCAGTACGGCTACACAGGGTGGGTCACCCCTCCACTTT,CASTATQGGSPLHF
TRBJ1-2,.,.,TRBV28,TGTGCCAGCAGTTTGCCGGGGTCCTATGGCTACACCTTC,CASSLPGSYGYTF
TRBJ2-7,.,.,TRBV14,TGTGCCAGCAGCCAGTTGTTTGGGACTCCCAGCTCCTACGAGCAGTACTTC,CASSQLFGTPSSYEQYF
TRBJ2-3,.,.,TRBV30,TGTGCCTGGAGTGTCCGTGGACAGAGCACAGATACGCAGTATTTT,CAWSVRGQSTDTQYF
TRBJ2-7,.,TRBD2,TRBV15,TGTGCCACCAGCGCCCGGACTAGAGAACAGCAGTACTTC,CATSARTREQQYF
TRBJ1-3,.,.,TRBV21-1,TGTGCCAGCAGCATGGGAGGGTTCTCTGGAAACACCATATATTTT,CASSMGGFSGNTIYF
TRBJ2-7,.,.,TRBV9,TGTGCCAGCAGCCCGCAGACTCAGGGCTACGAGCAGTACTTC,CASSPQTQGYEQYF
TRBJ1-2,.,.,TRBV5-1,TGCGCCAGCAGCCCCGGTGGACGCTTGGCGGGTAACTATGGCTACACCTTC,CASSPGGRLAGNYGYTF
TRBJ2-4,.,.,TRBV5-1,TGCGCCAGCAGCTTGGGATCAGCGGACCGAACTGTAGCCAAAAACATTCAGTACTTC,CASSLGSADRTVAKNIQYF
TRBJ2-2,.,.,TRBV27,TGTGCCAGCCACGGACTCAGGAACACCGGGGAGCTGTTTTTT,CASHGLRNTGELFF
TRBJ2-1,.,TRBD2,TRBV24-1,TGTGCCACCAGTGATTACCCAACGGCTATGCGGGAGTCCAATGAGCAGTTCTTC,CATSDYPTAMRESNEQFF
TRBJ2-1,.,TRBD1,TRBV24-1,TGTGCCACCAGTGAGCTCGGGACAGGGAAAGGATCCTACAATGAGCAGTTCTTC,CATSELGTGKGSYNEQFF
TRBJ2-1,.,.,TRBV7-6,TGTGCCAGCAGCCGTAGCAATGAGCAGTTCTTC,CASSRSNEQFF
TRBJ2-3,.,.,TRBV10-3,TGTGCCATCAGTGATTGGCGGGCTAGCACAGATACGCAGTATTTT,CAISDWRASTDTQYF
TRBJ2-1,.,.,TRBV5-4,TGTGCCAGCAGCTTTGGCAAAAATGAGCAGTTCTTC,CASSFGKNEQFF
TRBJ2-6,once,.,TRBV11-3,TGTGCCAGCAGCCCCGTCGAGGATAATGTCAACGTCCTGACTTTC,CASSPVEDNVNVLTF
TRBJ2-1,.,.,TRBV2,TGTGCCAGCAGGGCCAGGGTCTCTCCCCCTTACAATGAGCAGTTCTTC,CASRARVSPPYNEQFF
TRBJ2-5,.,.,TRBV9,TGTGCCAGCAGCGAGGTTCCTACCGGGGGAGAGACCCAGTACTTC,CASSEVPTGGETQYF
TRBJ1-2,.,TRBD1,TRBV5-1,TGCGCCAGCAGCCCGCAGGGGGAAGGCTATGGCTACACCTTC,CASSPQGEGYGYTF
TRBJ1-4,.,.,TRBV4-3,TGCGCCAGCAGCCAAGGGGGCAACGTAATGGAAAAACTGTTTTTT,CASSQGGNVMEKLFF
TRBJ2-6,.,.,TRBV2,TGTGCCAGCAGTACACAGTCTGGGGCCAACGTCCTGACTTTC,CASSTQSGANVLTF
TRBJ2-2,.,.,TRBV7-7,TGTGCTAGCAGCCAAGGAGGGACGAACACCGGGGAGCTGTTTTTT,CASSQGGTNTGELFF
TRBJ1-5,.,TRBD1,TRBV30,TGTGCCTGGAGTGGACAGGGGTATCAGCCCCAGCATTTT,CAWSGQGYQPQHF
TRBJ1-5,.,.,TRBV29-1,TGCAGCGCCTCTGTACTGGGGAGCGATCAGCCCCAGCATTTT,CSASVLGSDQPQHF
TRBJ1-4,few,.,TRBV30,TGTGCCTGGAGTGTACAATCCGGGTCGAATGAAAAACTGTTTTTT,CAWSVQSGSNEKLFF
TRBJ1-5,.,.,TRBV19,TGTGCCACCGGGACTCCTCAGCCCCAGCATTTT,CATGTPQPQHF
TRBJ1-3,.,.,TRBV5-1,TGCGCCAGCAGCTTGGCGGGTGGCTCTGGAAACACCATATATTTT,CASSLAGGSGNTIYF
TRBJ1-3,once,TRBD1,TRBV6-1,TGTGCCAGCAGGACGGGACAGGGGTTACGGAACACCATATATTTT,CASRTGQGLRNTIYF
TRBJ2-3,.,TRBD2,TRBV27,TGTGCCAGCAGTCTGACTAGCGGGAGGACAGATACGCAGTATTTT,CASSLTSGRTDTQYF
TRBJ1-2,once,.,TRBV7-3,TGTGCCAGCAGCTTAAGCAGTGAACCCGACTATGGCTACACCTTC,CASSLSSEPDYGYTF
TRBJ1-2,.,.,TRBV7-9,TGTGCCAGCAGCTTAGATGTCACCGGCTATGGCTACACCTTC,CASSLDVTGYGYTF
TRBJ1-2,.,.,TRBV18,TGTGCCAGCTCACCCGGCGAGGACTATGGCTACACCTTC,CASSPGEDYGYTF
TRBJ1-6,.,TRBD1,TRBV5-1,TGCGCCAGCAGCTTATCAGGACAGGGCATTTCACCCCTCCACTTT,CASSLSGQGISPLHF